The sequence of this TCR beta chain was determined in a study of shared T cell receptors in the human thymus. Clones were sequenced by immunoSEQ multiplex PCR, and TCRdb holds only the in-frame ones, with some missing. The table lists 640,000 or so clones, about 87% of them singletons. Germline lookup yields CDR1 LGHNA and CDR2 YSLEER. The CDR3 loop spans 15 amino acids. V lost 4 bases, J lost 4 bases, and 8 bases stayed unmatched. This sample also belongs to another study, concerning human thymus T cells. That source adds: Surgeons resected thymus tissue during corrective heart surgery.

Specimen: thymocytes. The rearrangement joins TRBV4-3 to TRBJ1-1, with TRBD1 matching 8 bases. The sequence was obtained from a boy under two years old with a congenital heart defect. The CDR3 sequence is CASSRGGGTGTEAFF. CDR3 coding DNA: TGCGCCAGCAGCCGCGGTGGAGGGACAGGCACTGAAGCTTTCTTT.